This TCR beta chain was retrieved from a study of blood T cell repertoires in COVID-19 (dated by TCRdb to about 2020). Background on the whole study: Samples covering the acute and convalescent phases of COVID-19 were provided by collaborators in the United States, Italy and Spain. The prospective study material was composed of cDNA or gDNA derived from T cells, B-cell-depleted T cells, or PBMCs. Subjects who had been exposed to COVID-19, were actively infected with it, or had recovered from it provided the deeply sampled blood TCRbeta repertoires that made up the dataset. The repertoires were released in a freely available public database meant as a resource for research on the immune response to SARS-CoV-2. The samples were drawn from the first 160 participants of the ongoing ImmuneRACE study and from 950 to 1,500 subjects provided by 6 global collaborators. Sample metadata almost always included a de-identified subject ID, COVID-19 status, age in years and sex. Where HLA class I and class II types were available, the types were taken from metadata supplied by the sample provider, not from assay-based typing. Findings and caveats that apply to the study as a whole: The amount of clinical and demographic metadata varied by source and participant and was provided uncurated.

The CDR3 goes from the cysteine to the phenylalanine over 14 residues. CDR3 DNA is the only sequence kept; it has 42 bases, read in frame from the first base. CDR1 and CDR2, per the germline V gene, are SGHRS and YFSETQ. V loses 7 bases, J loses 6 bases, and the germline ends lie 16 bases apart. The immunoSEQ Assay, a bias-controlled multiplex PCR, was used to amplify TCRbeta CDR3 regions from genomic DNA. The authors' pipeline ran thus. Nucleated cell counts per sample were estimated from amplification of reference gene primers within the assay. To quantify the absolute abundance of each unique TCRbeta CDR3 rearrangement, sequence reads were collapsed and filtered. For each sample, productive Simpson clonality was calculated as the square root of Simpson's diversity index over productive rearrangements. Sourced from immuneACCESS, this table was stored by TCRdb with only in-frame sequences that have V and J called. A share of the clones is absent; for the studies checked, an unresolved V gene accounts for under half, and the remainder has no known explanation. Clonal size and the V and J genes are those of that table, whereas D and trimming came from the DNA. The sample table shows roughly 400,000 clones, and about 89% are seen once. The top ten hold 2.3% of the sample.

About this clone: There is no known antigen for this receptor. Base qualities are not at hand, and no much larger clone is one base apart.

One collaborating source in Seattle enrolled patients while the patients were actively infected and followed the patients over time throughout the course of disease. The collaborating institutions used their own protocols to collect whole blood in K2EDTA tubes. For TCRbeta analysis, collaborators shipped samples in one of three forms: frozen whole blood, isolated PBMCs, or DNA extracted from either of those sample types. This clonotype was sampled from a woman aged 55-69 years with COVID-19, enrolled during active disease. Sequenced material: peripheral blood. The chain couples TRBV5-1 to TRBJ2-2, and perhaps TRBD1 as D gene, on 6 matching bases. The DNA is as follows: TGCGCCAGCCACCCCAGGGGTTCCTCCGGGGAGCTGTTTTTT. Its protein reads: CASHPRGSSGELFF.